The clone carrying this TCR beta chain was counted once. No antigen is known for it. Germline V gene data show CDR1 as LNHDA and CDR2 as SQIVND (reference sequence). The CDR3 runs 14 residues. V was cut by 5 bases and J by 3 bases, with 14 bases left in between. The data belong to a study of cytomegalovirus exposure and HLA in healthy donors. The donors were in the roughly 120-subject validation cohort; that cohort was separate from the approximately 700-subject first cohort. The study's findings and limits: Cytomegalovirus status was reportedly diagnosed by the classifier with high sensitivity and specificity. Among TCR sequences, most were rare, though some public TCRs appeared in many donors.

Assay used: immunoSEQ multiplex PCR; TCRdb lists only in-frame clones, some missing. The table includes around 150,000 clones, 86% detected once. This clonotype originated in a woman in her twenties or thirties in good health and CMV-seronegative. This chain joins TRBV19 and TRBJ2-7; D is unresolved. Input material: PBMCs. In DNA, the CDR3 is TGTGCCAGTAGTGTTTTCCCGGGCAACTACGAGCAGTACTTC. Translation gives CASSVFPGNYEQYF.